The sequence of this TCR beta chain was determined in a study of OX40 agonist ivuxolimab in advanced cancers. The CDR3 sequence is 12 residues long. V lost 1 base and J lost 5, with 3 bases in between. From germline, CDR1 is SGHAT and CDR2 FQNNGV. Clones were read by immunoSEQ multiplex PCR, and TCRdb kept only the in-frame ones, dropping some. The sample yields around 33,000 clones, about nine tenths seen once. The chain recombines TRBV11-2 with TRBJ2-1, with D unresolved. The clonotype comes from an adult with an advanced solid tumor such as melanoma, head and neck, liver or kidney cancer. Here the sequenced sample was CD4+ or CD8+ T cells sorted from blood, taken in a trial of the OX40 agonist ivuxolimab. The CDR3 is CASSLVHNEQFF. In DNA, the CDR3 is TGTGCCAGCAGCTTAGTACACAATGAGCAGTTCTTC.